Each of the 10 T cell receptor beta chains below was sequenced from the same sample in a study of PD-L1 blockade in urothelial cancer. Sequenced by immunoSEQ multiplex PCR; TCRdb stores in-frame clones only, minus some. The sample holds some 120,000 clones, approximately 85% seen once. This sample's time point: peripheral blood 6 weeks after treatment start. This material consisted of PBMCs, taken around atezolizumab (anti-PD-L1) treatment. The receptor set was obtained from a man aged 45-65 years with urothelial cancer.

The gene calls are TRBV28 and TRBJ1-3; tentatively, D is TRBD1 (5 bases). V lost 8 bases and J 0 bases, leaving 26 bases between the germline ends. CDR1 is MDHEN and CDR2 is SYDVKM in the germline V gene. The CDR3 runs 19 residues. CDR3 DNA: TGTGCCAGCCTAGCCCTGGGGAGGGGACCTCTTTCCTCTGGAAACACCATATATTTT. The encoded protein is CASLALGRGPLSSGNTIYF.

The genes are TRBV14 and TRBJ2-3; 8 bases are a match to TRBD1. Germline V gene sequence: CDR1 SGHDN, CDR2 FVKESK. This CDR3 comprises 16 residues. With 5 bases clipped from V and 5 bases from J, the junction kept 12 bases outside the gene matches. CDR3 amino acids: CASSKNGQGLKDTQYF. The CDR3 DNA is TGTGCCAGCAGCAAAAATGGACAGGGACTTAAAGATACGCAGTATTTT. Looking up the rest from reference TRBV14 and TRBJ2-3 gives the full variable domain: EAGVTQFPSHSVIEKGQTVTLRCDPISGHDNLYWYRRVMGKEIKFLLHFVKESKQDESGMPNNRFLAERTGGTYSTLKVQPAELEDSGVYFCASSKNGQGLKDTQYFGPGTRLTVL.

The rearrangement joins TRBV25-1 to TRBJ2-7; perhaps TRBD2 as D (7 bases). V lost 5 bases and J 2 bases, leaving 22 bases between the germline ends. This CDR3 contains 17 residues. Germline assignment: CDR1 MGHDK and CDR2 SYGVNS. Here the CDR3 DNA reads TGTGCCAGCAGTCCTCCAGCGGGAATGGGGGGGCCCTACGAGCAGTACTTC. This encodes CASSPPAGMGGPYEQYF.

The V and J genes are TRBV6-1 and TRBJ2-7; 10 nucleotides align to TRBD1. Germline assignment: CDR1 MNHNS and CDR2 SASEGT. J gave up 5 bases and V 4 bases, and 2 bases lay outside the gene matches. The CDR3 has 13 amino acids. DNA of the CDR3: TGTGCCAGCAGTGTGGACAGGGGGGACGAGCAGTACTTC. This encodes CASSVDRGDEQYF.

The rearrangement links TRBV28 to TRBJ2-3, with D perhaps TRBD2 (6 bases). CDR1 is MDHEN and CDR2 is SYDVKM in the germline V gene. Trimming stripped 8 bases from V and 6 bases from J, with 15 bases between. The CDR3 consists of 13 residues. The CDR3, as DNA: TGTGCCAGCGGGATTAGGACTATTGATACGCAGTATTTT. It yields the protein CASGIRTIDTQYF. Filled out from reference TRBV28 and TRBJ2-3, the complete variable domain reads DVKVTQSSRYLVKRTGEKVFLECVQDMDHENMFWYRQDPGLGLRLIYFSYDVKMKEKGDIPEGYSVSREKKERFSLILESASTNQTSMYLCASGIRTIDTQYFGPGTRLTVL.

The CDR3 loop reads CASSLGSGQETQYF. The CDR3 DNA sequence: TGCGCCAGCAGCTTAGGAAGCGGGCAAGAGACCCAGTACTTC. This chain joins TRBV5-1 and TRBJ2-5; tentative D call: TRBD2 (6 bases). CDR1 is SGHRS and CDR2 is YFSETQ in the germline V gene. The germline V and J ends were trimmed by 2 bases and 2 bases, with 10 bases remaining between them. The CDR3 loop spans 14 amino acids. The full variable domain, in which reference TRBV5-1 and TRBJ2-5 provide the parts outside the CDR3, is KAGVTQTPRYLIKTRGQQVTLSCSPISGHRSVSWYQQTPGQGLQFLFEYFSETQRNKGNFPGRFSGRQFSNSRSEMNVSTLELGDSALYLCASSLGSGQETQYFGPGTRLLVL.

V is TRBV2 and J is TRBJ1-1; TRBD1 is a possible D gene (5 bases). Germline V CDR1 and CDR2: SNHLY, FYNNEI. Trimming cost V 1 base and J 6 bases, with 6 bases left between them. The CDR3 runs 12 residues. Here the CDR3 reads CASSEGQSEAFF. The CDR3, as DNA: TGTGCCAGCAGTGAAGGACAGTCTGAAGCTTTCTTT.

The J gene is TRBJ1-4, the V gene TRBV27; TRBD1 matches 7 bases. Losses at the gene ends were 6 bases for V and 8 bases for J; bases not matched to a gene: 9. This CDR3 is built from 14 residues. Per the germline V gene, CDR1 is MNHEY and CDR2 is SMNVEV (reference sequence). The CDR3 DNA follows: TGTGCCAGCAGCCATGGGACAGATCTAGAAAAACTGTTTTTT. Residues: CASSHGTDLEKLFF.

The chain joins TRBV6-6 to TRBJ1-3; 7 positions agree with TRBD1. CDR3 size: 15 residues. Per germline, CDR1 MNHNY and CDR2 SVGAGI (reference sequence). V gave up 5 bases and J gave up 0 bases; unmatched junction bases: 4. CDR3 protein: CASSNRQGSGNTIYF. CDR3 nucleotides: TGTGCCAGCAGTAACCGACAGGGCTCTGGAAACACCATATATTTT.

V is TRBV2 and J is TRBJ2-2; 9 nucleotides match TRBD2. The CDR3 extends over 17 amino acids. Germline V gene sequence: CDR1 SNHLY, CDR2 FYNNEI. V shed 8 bases, J shed 2 bases, and the junction held 12 bases outside the gene matches. This CDR3 is CASLSPKRGANTGELFF. CDR3 nucleotides: TGTGCCAGCCTCAGTCCTAAGCGGGGGGCCAACACCGGGGAGCTGTTTTTT.